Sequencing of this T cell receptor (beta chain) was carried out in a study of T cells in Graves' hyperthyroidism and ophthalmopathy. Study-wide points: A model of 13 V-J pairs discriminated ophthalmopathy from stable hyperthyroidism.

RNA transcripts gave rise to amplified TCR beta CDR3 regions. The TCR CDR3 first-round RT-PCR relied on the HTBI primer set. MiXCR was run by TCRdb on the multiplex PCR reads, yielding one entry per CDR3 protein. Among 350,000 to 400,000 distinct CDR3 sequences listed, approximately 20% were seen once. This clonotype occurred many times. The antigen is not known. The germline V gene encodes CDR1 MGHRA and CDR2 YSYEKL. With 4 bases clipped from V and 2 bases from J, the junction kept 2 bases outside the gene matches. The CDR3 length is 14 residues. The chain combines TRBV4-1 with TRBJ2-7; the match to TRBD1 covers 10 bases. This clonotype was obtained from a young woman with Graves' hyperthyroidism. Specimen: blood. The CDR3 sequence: CASSRDRGAYEQYF. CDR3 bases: TGCGCCAGCAGCCGGGACAGGGGAGCCTACGAGCAGTACTTC.